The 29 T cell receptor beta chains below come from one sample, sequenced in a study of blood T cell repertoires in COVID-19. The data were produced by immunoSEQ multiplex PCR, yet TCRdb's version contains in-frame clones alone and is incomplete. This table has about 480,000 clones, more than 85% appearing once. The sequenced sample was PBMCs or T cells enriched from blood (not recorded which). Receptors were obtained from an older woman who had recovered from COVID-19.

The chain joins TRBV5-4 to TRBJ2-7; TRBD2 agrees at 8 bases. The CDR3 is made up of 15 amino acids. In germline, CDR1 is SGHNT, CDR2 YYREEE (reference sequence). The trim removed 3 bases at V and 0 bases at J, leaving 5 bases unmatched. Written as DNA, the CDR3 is TGTGCCAGCAGCTCGGGACTAGAAAACTCCTACGAGCAGTACTTC. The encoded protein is CASSSGLENSYEQYF.

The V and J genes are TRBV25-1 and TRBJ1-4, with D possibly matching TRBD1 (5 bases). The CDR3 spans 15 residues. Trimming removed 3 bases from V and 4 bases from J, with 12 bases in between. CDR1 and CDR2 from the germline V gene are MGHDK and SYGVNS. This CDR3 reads CASSDPGLHNEKLFF. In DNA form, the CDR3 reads TGTGCCAGCAGTGACCCGGGACTACATAATGAAAAACTGTTTTTT.

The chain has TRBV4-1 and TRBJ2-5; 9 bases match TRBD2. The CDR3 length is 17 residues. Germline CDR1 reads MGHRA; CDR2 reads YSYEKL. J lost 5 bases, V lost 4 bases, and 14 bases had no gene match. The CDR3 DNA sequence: TGCGCCAGCAGCCGGGGCTCACATAGCGGGGGCGGGGAGACCCAGTACTTC. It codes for CASSRGSHSGGGETQYF.

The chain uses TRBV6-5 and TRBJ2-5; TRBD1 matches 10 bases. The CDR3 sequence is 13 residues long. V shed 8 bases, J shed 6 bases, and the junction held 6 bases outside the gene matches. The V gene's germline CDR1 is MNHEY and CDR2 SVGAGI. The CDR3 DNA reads TGTGCCAGCGAAGGACAGGGGGTACAGACCCAGTACTTC. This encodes CASEGQGVQTQYF.

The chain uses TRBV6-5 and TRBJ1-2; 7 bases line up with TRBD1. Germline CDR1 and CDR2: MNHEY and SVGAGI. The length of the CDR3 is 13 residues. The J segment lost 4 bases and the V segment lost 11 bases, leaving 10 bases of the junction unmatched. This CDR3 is CAERQGGGYGYTF. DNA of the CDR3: TGTGCCGAAAGACAGGGCGGCGGCTATGGCTACACCTTC.

DNA of the CDR3: TGTGCCAGCTCTCCCGGACAGGGGCGGCAGCCCCAGCATTTT. Encoded protein: CASSPGQGRQPQHF. The chain carries TRBV18 and TRBJ1-5; 9 bases are shared with TRBD1. The length of the CDR3 is 14 residues. The V and J ends lost 6 bases and 7 bases, in that order; junction bases with no gene match: 7. The germline CDR1 and CDR2 sequences are KGHSH and LQKENI. The full variable domain, with the rest looked up from reference TRBV18 and TRBJ1-5, is NAGVMQNPRHLVRRRGQEARLRCSPMKGHSHVYWYRQLPEEGLKFMVYLQKENIIDESGMPKERFSAEFPKEGPSILRIQQVVRGDSAAYFCASSPGQGRQPQHFGDGTRLSIL.

CDR3 region: CASRPGKNTGELFF. The CDR3 DNA reads as TGCGCCAGCAGACCCGGGAAGAACACCGGGGAGCTGTTTTTT. This sequence joins TRBV10-1 and TRBJ2-2; D may be TRBD2 (5 bases). The CDR3 totals 14 residues. Germline loops: CDR1 WNHNN, CDR2 SYGVQD (reference sequence). V lost 6 bases to trimming and J lost 1 base, with 9 bases between them.

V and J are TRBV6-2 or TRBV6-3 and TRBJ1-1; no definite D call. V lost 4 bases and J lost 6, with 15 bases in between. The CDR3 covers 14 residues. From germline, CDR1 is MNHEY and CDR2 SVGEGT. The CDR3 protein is CASSSPIGAAEAFF. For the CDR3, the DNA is TGTGCCAGCAGTTCCCCCATTGGAGCTGCTGAAGCTTTCTTT.

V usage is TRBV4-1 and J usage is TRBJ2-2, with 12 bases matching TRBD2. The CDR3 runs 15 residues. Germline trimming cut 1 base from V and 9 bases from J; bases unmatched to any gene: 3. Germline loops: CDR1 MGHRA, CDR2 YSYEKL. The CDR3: CASSQGLAGDRELFF. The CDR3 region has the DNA TGCGCCAGCAGCCAAGGACTAGCGGGGGACCGGGAGCTGTTTTTT.

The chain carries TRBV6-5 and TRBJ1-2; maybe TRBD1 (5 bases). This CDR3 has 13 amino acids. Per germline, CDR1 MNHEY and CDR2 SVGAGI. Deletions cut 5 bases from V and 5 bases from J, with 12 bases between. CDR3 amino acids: CASSTPGTYGYTF. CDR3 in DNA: TGTGCCAGCAGTACGCCCGGGACTTATGGCTACACCTTC.

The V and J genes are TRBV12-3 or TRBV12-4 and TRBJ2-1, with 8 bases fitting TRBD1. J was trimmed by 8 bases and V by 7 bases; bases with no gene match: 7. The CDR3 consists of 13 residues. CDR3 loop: CASILRGQDEQFF. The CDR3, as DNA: TGTGCCAGCATCCTCAGGGGGCAAGATGAGCAGTTCTTC.

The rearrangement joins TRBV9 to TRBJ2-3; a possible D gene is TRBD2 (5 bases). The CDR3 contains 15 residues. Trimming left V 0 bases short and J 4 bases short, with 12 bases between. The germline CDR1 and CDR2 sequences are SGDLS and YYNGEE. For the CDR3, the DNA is TGTGCCAGCAGCGTAGATGGCAGGCGGGCAGATACGCAGTATTTT. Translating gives CASSVDGRRADTQYF.

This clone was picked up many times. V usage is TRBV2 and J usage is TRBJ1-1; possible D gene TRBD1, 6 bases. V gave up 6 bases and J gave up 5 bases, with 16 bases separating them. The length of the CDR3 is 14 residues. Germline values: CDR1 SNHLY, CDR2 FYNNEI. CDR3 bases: TGTGCCAGCAGGGGACATGGGGTCGGTACTGAAGCTTTCTTT. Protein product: CASRGHGVGTEAFF.

Here the CDR3 reads CASSIVPGTDTQYF. The CDR3, as DNA: TGTGCCAGTAGTATTGTCCCGGGGACAGATACGCAGTATTTT. The V gene is TRBV19, the J gene TRBJ2-3; D may be TRBD2 (5 bases). The germline gives CDR1 LNHDA, CDR2 SQIVND (reference sequence). This CDR3 is built from 14 residues. The V end lost 3 bases, the J end lost 3 bases, and 10 bases lay between the germline ends.

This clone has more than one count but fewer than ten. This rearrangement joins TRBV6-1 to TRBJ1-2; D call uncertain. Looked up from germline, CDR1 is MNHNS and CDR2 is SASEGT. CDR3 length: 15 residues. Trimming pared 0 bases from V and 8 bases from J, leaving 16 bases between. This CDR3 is CASSEAPVTLSGYTF. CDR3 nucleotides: TGTGCCAGCAGTGAAGCGCCGGTTACCTTGAGCGGCTACACCTTC.

Here the CDR3 reads CASSAKTGLNTEAFF. The CDR3 DNA sequence: TGTGCCAGCAGCGCCAAGACAGGACTGAACACTGAAGCTTTCTTT. The chain is built from TRBV9 and TRBJ1-1; D perhaps matches TRBD1 (6 bases). CDR3 size: 15 residues. Germline lookup yields CDR1 SGDLS and CDR2 YYNGEE. Trimming removed 3 bases from V and 0 bases from J, with 12 bases in between.

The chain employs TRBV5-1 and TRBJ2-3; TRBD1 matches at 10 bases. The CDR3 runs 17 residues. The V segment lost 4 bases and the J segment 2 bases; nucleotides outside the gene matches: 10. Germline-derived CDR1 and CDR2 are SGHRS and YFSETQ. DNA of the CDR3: TGCGCCAGCAGCCATACGGGGACAGGGGCTACCACAGATACGCAGTATTTT. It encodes CASSHTGTGATTDTQYF.

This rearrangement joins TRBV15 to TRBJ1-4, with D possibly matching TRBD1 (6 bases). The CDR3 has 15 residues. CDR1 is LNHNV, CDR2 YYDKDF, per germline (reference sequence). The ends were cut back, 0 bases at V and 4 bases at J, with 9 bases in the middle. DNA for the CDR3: TGTGCCACCAGCAGAGAACAGGGCCGTAATGAAAAACTGTTTTTT. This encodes CATSREQGRNEKLFF. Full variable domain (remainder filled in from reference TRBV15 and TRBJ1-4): DAMVIQNPRYQVTQFGKPVTLSCSQTLNHNVMYWYQQKSSQAPKLLFHYYDKDFNNEADTPDNFQSRRPNTSFCFLDIRSPGLGDTAMYLCATSREQGRNEKLFFGSGTQLSVL.

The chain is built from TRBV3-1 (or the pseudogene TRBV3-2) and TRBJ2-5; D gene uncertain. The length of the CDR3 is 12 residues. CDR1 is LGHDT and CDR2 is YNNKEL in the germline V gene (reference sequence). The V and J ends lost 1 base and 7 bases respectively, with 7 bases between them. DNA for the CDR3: TGTGCCAGCAGCCAAGCCGCCGGGACCCAGTACTTC. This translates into CASSQAAGTQYF.

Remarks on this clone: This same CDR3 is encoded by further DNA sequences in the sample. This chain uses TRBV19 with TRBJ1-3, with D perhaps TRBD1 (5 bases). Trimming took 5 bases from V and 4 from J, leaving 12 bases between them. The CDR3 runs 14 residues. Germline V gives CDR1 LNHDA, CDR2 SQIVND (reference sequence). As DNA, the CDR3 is TGTGCCAGTAGTCCCCCCGGGGGGGGAAACACCATATATTTT. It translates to CASSPPGGGNTIYF. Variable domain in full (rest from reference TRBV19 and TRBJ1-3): DGGITQSPKYLFRKEGQNVTLSCEQNLNHDAMYWYRQDPGQGLRLIYYSQIVNDFQKGDIAEGYSVSREKKESFPLTVTSAQKNPTAFYLCASSPPGGGNTIYFGEGSWLTVV.

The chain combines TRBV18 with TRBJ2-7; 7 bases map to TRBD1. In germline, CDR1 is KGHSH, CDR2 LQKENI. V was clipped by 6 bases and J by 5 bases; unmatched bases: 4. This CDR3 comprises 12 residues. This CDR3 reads CASSQQGNEQYF. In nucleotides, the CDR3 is TGTGCCAGCTCGCAACAGGGGAACGAGCAGTACTTC.

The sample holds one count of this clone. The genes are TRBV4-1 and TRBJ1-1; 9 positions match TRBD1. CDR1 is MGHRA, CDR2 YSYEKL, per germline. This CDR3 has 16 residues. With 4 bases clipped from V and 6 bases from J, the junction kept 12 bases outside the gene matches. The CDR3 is CASSPIRDRESPEAFF. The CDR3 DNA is TGCGCCAGCAGCCCGATAAGGGACAGGGAATCCCCTGAAGCTTTCTTT.

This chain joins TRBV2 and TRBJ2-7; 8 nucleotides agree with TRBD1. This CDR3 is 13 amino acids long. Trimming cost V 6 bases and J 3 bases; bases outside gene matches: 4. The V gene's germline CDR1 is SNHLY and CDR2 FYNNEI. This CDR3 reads CASSLDRVYEQYF. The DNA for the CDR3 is TGTGCCAGCAGCCTGGACAGGGTCTACGAGCAGTACTTC.

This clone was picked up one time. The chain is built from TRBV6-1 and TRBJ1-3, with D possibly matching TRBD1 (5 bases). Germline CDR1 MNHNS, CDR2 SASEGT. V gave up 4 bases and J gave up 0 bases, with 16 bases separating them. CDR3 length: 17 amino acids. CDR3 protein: CASSARGDYYSGNTIYF. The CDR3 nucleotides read TGTGCCAGCAGTGCCCGGGGGGACTATTACTCTGGAAACACCATATATTTT.

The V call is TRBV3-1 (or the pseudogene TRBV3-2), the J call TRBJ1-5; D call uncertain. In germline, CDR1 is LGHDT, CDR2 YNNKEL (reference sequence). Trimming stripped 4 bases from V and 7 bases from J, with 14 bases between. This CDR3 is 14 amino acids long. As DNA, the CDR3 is TGTGCCAGCAGCCGGTCGGGGAGTAGGCAGCCCCAGCATTTT. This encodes CASSRSGSRQPQHF.

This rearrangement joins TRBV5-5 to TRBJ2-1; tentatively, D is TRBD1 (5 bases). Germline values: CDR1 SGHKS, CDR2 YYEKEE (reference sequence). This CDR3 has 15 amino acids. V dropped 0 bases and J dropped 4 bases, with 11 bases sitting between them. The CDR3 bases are TGTGCCAGCAGCTTGGTAGGGGATCCTTACAATGAGCAGTTCTTC. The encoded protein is CASSLVGDPYNEQFF.

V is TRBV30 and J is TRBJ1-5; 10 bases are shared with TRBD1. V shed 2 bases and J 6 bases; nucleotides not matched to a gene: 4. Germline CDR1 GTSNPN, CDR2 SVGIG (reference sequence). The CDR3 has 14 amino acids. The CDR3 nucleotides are TGTGCCTGGAGTAGAGGACAGGGGGGTCAGCCCCAGCATTTT. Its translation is CAWSRGQGGQPQHF.

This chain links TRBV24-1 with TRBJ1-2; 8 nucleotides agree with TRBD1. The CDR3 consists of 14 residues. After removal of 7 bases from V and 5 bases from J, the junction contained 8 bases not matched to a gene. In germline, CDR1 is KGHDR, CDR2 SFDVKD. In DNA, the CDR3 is TGTGCCACCAGAGGGACACAGGGGGATTATGGCTACACCTTC. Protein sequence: CATRGTQGDYGYTF.

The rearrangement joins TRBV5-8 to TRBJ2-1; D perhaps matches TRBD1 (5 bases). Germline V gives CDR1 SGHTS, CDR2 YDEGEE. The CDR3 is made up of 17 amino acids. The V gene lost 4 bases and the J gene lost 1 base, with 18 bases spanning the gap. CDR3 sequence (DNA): TGTGCCAGCAGCCCAGGACACGCAGATTCTTCCTACAATGAGCAGTTCTTC. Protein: CASSPGHADSSYNEQFF.